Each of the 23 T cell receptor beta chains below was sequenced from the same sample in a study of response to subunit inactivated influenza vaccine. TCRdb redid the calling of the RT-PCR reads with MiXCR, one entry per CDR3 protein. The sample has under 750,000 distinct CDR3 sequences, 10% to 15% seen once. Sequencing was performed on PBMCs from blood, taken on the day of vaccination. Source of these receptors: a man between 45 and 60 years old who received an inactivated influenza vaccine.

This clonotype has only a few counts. The CDR3 nucleotides read TGCAGTGCTAGCATTTTAGGGGGCGAGGAAGAGACCCAGTACTTC. Its translation: CSASILGGEEETQYF. The genes are TRBV20-1 and TRBJ2-5; 7 bases agree with TRBD1. There are 15 residues in the CDR3. The germline V gene has CDR1 DFQATT and CDR2 SNEGSKA (reference sequence). Trimming cost V 3 bases and J 3 bases; bases outside gene matches: 10.

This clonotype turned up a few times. CDR3 in amino acids: CASSFVVGNEQFF. CDR3 DNA sequence: TGTGCCAGCAGTTTCGTAGTCGGCAATGAGCAGTTCTTC. This rearrangement joins TRBV27 to TRBJ2-1; no reliable D call. Trimming took 3 bases from V and 6 from J, leaving 9 bases between them. This CDR3 comprises 13 residues. CDR1 and CDR2 (germline): MNHEY, SMNVEV (reference sequence).

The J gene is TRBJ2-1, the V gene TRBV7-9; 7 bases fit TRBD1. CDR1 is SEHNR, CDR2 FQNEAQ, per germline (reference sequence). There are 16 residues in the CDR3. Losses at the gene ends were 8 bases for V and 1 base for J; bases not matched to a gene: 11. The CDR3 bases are TGTGCCAGCCGCTCATACAGGGGAATGTCCTACAATGAGCAGTTCTTC. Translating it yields CASRSYRGMSYNEQFF. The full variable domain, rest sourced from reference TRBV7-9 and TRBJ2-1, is DTGVSQNPRHKITKRGQNVTFRCDPISEHNRLYWYRQTLGQGPEFLTYFQNEAQLEKSRLLSDRFSAERPKGSFSTLEIQRTEQGDSAMYLCASRSYRGMSYNEQFFGPGTRLTVL.

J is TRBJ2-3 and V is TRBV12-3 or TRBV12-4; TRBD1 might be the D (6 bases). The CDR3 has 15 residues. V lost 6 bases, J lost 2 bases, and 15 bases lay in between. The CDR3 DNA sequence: TGTGCCAGCAGGGGGACAAAGTTAACCACAGATACGCAGTATTTT. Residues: CASRGTKLTTDTQYF.

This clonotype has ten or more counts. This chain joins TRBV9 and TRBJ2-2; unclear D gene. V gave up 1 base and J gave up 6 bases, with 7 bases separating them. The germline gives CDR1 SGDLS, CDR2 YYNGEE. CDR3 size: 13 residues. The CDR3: CASSVPMAGELFF. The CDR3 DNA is TGTGCCAGCAGCGTACCGATGGCCGGGGAGCTGTTTTTT.

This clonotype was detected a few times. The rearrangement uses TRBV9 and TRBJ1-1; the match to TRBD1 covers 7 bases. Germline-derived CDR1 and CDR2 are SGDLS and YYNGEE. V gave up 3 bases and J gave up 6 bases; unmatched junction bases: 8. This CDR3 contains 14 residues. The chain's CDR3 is CASSGGTVRAEAFF. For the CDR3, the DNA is TGTGCCAGCAGCGGCGGGACAGTCAGGGCTGAAGCTTTCTTT. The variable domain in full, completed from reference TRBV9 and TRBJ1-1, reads DSGVTQTPKHLITATGQRVTLRCSPRSGDLSVYWYQQSLDQGLQFLIQYYNGEERAKGNILERFSAQQFPDLHSELNLSSLELGDSALYFCASSGGTVRAEAFFGQGTRLTVV.

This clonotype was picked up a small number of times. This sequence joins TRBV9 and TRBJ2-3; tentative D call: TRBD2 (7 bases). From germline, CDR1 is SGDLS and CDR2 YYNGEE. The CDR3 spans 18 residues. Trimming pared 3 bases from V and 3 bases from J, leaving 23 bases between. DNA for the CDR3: TGTGCCAGCAGCGAAACACCTCGTCCGGGGGGCCGTACAGATACGCAGTATTTT. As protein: CASSETPRPGGRTDTQYF.

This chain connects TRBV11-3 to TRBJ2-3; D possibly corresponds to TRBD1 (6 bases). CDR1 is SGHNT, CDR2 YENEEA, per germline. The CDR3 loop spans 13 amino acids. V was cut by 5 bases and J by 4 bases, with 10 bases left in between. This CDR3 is CASSRGQSDTQYF. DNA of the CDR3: TGTGCCAGCAGCCGAGGACAGTCAGATACGCAGTATTTT. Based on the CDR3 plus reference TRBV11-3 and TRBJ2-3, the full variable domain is EAGVVQSPRYKIIEKKQPVAFWCNPISGHNTLYWYLQNLGQGPELLIRYENEEAVDDSQLPKDRFSAERLKGVDSTLKIQPAELGDSAVYLCASSRGQSDTQYFGPGTRLTVL.

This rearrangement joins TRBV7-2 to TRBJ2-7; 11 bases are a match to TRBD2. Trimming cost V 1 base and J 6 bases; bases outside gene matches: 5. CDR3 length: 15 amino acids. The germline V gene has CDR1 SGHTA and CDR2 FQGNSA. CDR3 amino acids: CASSLVVLAGGEQYF. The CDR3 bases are TGTGCCAGCAGCTTAGTGGTGCTAGCGGGGGGCGAGCAGTACTTC.

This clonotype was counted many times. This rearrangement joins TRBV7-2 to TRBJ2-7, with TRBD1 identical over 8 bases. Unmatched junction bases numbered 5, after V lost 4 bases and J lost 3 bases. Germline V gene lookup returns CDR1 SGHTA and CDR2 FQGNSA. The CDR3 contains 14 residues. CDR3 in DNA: TGTGCCAGCAGCTCCCGGACAGGGCTCTACGAGCAGTACTTC. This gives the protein CASSSRTGLYEQYF.

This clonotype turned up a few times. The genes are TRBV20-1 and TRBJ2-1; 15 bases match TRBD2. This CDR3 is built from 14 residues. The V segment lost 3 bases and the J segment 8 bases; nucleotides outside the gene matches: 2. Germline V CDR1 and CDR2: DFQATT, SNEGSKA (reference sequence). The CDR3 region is CSARGLAGGDEQFF. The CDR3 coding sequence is TGCAGTGCTAGGGGACTAGCGGGAGGCGATGAGCAGTTCTTC.

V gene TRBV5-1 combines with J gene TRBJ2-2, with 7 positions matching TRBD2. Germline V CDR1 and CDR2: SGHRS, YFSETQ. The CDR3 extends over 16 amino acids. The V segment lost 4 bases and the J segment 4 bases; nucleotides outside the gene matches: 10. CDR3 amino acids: CASSLGGSWGTGELFF. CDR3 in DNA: TGCGCCAGCAGCCTCGGCGGGAGTTGGGGCACCGGGGAGCTGTTTTTT.

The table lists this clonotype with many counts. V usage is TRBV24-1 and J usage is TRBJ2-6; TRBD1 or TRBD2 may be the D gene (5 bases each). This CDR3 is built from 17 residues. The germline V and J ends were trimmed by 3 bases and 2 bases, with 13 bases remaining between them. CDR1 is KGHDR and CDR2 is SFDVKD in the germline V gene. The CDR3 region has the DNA TGTGCCACCAGTGATGCCCGAAGAGGGGCTGGGGCCAACGTCCTGACTTTC. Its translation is CATSDARRGAGANVLTF.

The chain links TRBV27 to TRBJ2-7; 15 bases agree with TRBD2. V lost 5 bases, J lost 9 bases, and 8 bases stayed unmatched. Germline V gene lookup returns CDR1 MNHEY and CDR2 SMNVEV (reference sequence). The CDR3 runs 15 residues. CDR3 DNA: TGTGCCAGCAGTCCAGGGACTAGCGGGAGGTCGGCGCAGTACTTC. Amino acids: CASSPGTSGRSAQYF.

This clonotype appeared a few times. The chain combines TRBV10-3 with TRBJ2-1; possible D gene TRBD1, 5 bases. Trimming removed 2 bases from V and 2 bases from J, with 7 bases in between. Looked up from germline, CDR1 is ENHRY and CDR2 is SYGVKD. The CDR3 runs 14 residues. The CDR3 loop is CAISEQGTYNEQFF. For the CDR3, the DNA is TGTGCCATCAGTGAGCAGGGAACCTACAATGAGCAGTTCTTC.

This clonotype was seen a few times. DNA for the CDR3: TGCGCCAGCAGCACCCATAGCGGGGAACCTAGGAATGAGCAGTTCTTC. This encodes CASSTHSGEPRNEQFF. This sequence joins TRBV5-1 and TRBJ2-1; 8 bases are a match to TRBD2. V shed 4 bases, J shed 7 bases, and the junction held 13 bases outside the gene matches. The CDR3 is made up of 16 amino acids. The germline V gene encodes CDR1 SGHRS and CDR2 YFSETQ.

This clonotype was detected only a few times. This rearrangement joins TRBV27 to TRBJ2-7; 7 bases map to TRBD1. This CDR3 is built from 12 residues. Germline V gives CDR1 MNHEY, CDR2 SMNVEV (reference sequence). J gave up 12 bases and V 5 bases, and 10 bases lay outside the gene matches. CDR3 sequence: CASSLIQGIMYF. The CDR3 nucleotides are TGTGCCAGCAGTCTAATACAGGGGATAATGTACTTC.

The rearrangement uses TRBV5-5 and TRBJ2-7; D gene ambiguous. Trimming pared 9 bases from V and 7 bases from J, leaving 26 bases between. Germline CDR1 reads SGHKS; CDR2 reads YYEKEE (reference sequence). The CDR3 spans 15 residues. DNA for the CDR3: TGTGCCATTGGGCCCGAACGACAACCTTTTCGGGAGCAGTACTTC. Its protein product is CAIGPERQPFREQYF.

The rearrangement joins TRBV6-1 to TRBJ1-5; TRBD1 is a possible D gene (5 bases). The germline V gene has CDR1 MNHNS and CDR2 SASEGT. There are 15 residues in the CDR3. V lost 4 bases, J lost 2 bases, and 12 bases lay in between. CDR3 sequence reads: CASSGIRVRNQPQHF. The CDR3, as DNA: TGTGCCAGCAGTGGGATCAGGGTCCGCAATCAGCCCCAGCATTTT.

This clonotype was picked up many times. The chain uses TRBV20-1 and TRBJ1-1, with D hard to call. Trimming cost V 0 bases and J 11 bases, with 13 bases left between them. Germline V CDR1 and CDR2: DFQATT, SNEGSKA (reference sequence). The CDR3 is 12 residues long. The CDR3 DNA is TGCAGTGCTAGAGATTTCTTAAATTTGGCTTTCTTT. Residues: CSARDFLNLAFF.

The CDR3 DNA reads TGCAGCGTTGGCGCAGAGCGGGAGGGGAGCACAGATACGCAGTATTTT. It specifies CSVGAEREGSTDTQYF. The chain employs TRBV29-1 and TRBJ2-3; 10 nucleotides line up with TRBD2. This CDR3 comprises 16 residues. Trimming removed 4 bases from V and 0 bases from J; junction bases left unmatched: 7. CDR1 is SQVTM, CDR2 ANQGSEA, per germline.

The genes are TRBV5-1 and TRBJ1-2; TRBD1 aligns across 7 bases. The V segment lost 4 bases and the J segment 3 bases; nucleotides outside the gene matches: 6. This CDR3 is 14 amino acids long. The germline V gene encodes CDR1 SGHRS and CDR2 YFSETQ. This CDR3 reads CASSKQGLDYGYTF. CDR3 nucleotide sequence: TGCGCCAGCAGCAAACAGGGGCTAGACTATGGCTACACCTTC.

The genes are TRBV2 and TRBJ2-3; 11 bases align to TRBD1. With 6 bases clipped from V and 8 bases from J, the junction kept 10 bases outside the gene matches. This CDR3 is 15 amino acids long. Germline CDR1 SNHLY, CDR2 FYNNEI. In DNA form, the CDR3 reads TGTGCCAGCAGGCCGGGACAGGGGGGCTTCGGTACGCAGTATTTT. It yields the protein CASRPGQGGFGTQYF.